This is a list of T cell receptor beta chains from one sample in a study of beta chain features in type 1 diabetes. Some clones are missing from TCRdb's copy, which holds only in-frame ones; the method was immunoSEQ multiplex PCR. This table holds almost 350,000 clones, 20% found once. The sample consisted of naive CD4+ T cells from blood. These receptors were obtained from a woman aged 18-30 years in good health. CDR3s include the opening cysteine and the closing phenylalanine or tryptophan. A D gene is named only where the DNA matches it firmly. Size tells how often a clone was seen (once, few, many) or the class of an expanded clone, and some rows leave it out.

V gene	J gene	clone size	D gene	CDR3 protein	CDR3 DNA
TRBV5-4	TRBJ2-6	few	TRBD1	CASSLPGGSGANVLTF	TGTGCCAGCAGTTTACCAGGGGGCTCTGGGGCCAACGTCCTGACTTTC
TRBV5-1	TRBJ2-1	few	TRBD2	CASSLGLAGVEQFF	TGCGCCAGCAGCTTGGGACTAGCGGGAGTTGAGCAGTTCTTC
TRBV7-2	TRBJ2-3	once	TRBD2	CASSARGGATDTQYF	TGTGCCAGCAGCGCCCGCGGGGGGGCTACCGATACGCAGTATTTT
TRBV7-2	TRBJ2-6	few	-	CASSSTGWIGTNVLTF	TGTGCCAGCAGCTCCACAGGGTGGATCGGAACCAACGTCCTGACTTTC
TRBV21-1	TRBJ1-1	-	-	CASASPDRDTEAFF	TGTGCCAGCGCCAGCCCCGACAGGGATACTGAAGCTTTCTTT
TRBV11-3	TRBJ2-5	-	TRBD2	CASSVAGTSGIETQYF	TGTGCCAGCAGCGTCGCCGGGACTAGCGGGATAGAGACCCAGTACTTC
TRBV30	TRBJ2-5	few	-	CAWSANAETQYF	TGTGCCTGGAGTGCTAATGCTGAGACCCAGTACTTC
TRBV5-1	TRBJ2-4	few	-	CASSFLGRVAKNIQYF	TGCGCCAGCAGCTTTCTGGGCCGAGTGGCCAAAAACATTCAGTACTTC
TRBV7-7	TRBJ2-5	-	-	CASSPTSVWETQYF	TGTGCTAGCAGCCCTACTAGTGTATGGGAGACCCAGTACTTC
TRBV5-1	TRBJ1-2	-	-	CASSLGQTPNYGYTF	TGCGCCAGCAGCTTAGGACAGACTCCCAACTATGGCTACACCTTC
TRBV9	TRBJ2-3	few	TRBD2	CASSVVAGVDTQYF	TGTGCCAGCAGCGTAGTTGCGGGGGTGGATACGCAGTATTTT
TRBV2	TRBJ2-7	-	-	CASRRQPSYEQYF	TGTGCCAGCAGGCGACAGCCCTCCTACGAGCAGTACTTC
TRBV4-1	TRBJ2-1	-	-	CASSQVGRANFNEQFF	TGCGCCAGCAGCCAAGTCGGCAGGGCCAATTTCAATGAGCAGTTCTTC
TRBV5-1	TRBJ1-2	-	-	CASSRRTEGDGYTF	TGCGCCAGCAGCAGACGGACAGAGGGAGATGGCTACACCTTC
TRBV19	TRBJ2-2	few	-	CASSYTGGTGELFF	TGTGCCAGTAGTTATACTGGGGGGACCGGGGAGCTGTTTTTT
TRBV5-4	TRBJ2-1	few	TRBD2	CASSLWRGGPNEQFF	TGTGCCAGCAGCTTATGGCGGGGGGGCCCCAATGAGCAGTTCTTC
TRBV7-9	TRBJ1-2	-	-	CASSLATSNYGYTF	TGTGCCAGCAGCTTAGCGACATCTAACTATGGCTACACCTTC
TRBV12-5	TRBJ1-5	few	-	CASGLVYGDSNQPQHF	TGTGCTAGTGGTTTGGTATACGGGGATAGCAATCAGCCCCAGCATTTT
TRBV5-1	TRBJ2-7	-	TRBD1	CASSLGQGSREQYF	TGCGCCAGCAGCTTGGGACAGGGCTCTCGCGAGCAGTACTTC
TRBV5-1	TRBJ2-7	-	TRBD1	CASSLLGTVSYEQYF	TGCGCCAGCAGCTTATTGGGGACAGTAAGCTACGAGCAGTACTTC
TRBV5-1	TRBJ2-5	few	TRBD2	CASSSGGSWETQYF	TGCGCCAGCAGTTCGGGAGGGTCGTGGGAGACCCAGTACTTC
TRBV6-5	TRBJ1-2	-	-	CASRLDTSYGYTF	TGTGCCAGCAGACTTGACACGTCCTATGGCTACACCTTC